These 18 T cell receptor beta chains were sequenced from one sample in a study of T cells after yellow fever vaccination. TCRdb passed the 5' RACE reads through MiXCR, listing each CDR3 protein once. Among 300,000 to 350,000 distinct CDR3 sequences, almost 4% were seen once, and the ten largest hold 20% to 25%. The sample here was PBMCs, taken 5 days after the yellow fever booster vaccination. The receptors come from a man aged 18 to 30 who received the YFV17D yellow fever vaccine.

Many counts were recorded for this clonotype. The chain joins TRBV29-1 to TRBJ2-7; D tentatively reads TRBD1 or TRBD2 (5 bases each). The CDR3 covers 12 residues. V was clipped by 5 bases and J by 5 bases, with 13 bases between them. Germline V gene lookup returns CDR1 SQVTM and CDR2 ANQGSEA. The CDR3 loop reads CSVTGTANEQYV. CDR3 sequence (DNA): TGCAGCGTTACCGGGACGGCGAACGAGCAGTACGTC.

The chain uses TRBV12-3 or TRBV12-4 and TRBJ2-3; 11 positions agree with TRBD2. This CDR3 has 16 amino acids. With 5 bases clipped from V and 7 bases from J, the junction kept 11 bases outside the gene matches. The CDR3 spells CASSPYLAGGTNTQYF. CDR3 sequence (DNA): TGTGCCAGCAGTCCGTACTTAGCGGGGGGGACAAATACGCAGTATTTT.

V usage is TRBV5-6 and J usage is TRBJ2-7, with a weak D call TRBD1 (6 bases). The V end was cut by 3 bases, the J end by 2 bases, with 15 bases between. This CDR3 has 15 residues. Germline lookup yields CDR1 SGHDT and CDR2 YYEEEE. The CDR3 nucleotides read TGTGCCAGCAGCTCGCTCTCCGGGGACACCTACGAGCAGTACTTC. Its protein is CASSSLSGDTYEQYF.

In this sample, this clonotype turned up many times. CDR3 amino acids: CASFGHKGPGELFF. The CDR3 DNA is TGTGCCAGCTTCGGACACAAGGGACCCGGGGAGCTGTTTTTT. The rearrangement joins TRBV6-2 or TRBV6-3 to TRBJ2-2; D possibly matches TRBD1 or TRBD2 (5 bases each). The V gene's germline CDR1 is MNHEY and CDR2 SVGEGT. Deletions cut 8 bases from V and 6 bases from J, with 16 bases between. The CDR3 is 14 amino acids.

There are many counts of this clonotype. The chain links TRBV5-1 to TRBJ2-7; TRBD1 agrees at 10 bases. The CDR3 sequence is 15 residues long. J gave up 5 bases and V 0 bases, and 5 bases lay outside the gene matches. The germline gives CDR1 SGHRS, CDR2 YFSETQ. CDR3 bases: TGCGCCAGCAGCTTGGAGGGACAGGGGAGTGACGAGCAGTACTTC. This translates into CASSLEGQGSDEQYF.

A few counts support this clonotype. The V call is TRBV7-2, the J call TRBJ1-4; 10 bases agree with TRBD1. Germline V gene sequence: CDR1 SGHTA, CDR2 FQGNSA. There are 13 residues in the CDR3. J was trimmed by 3 bases and V by 8 bases; bases with no gene match: 0. DNA for the CDR3: TGTGCCAGCGGACAGGGGGCTAATGAAAAACTGTTTTTT. Translated, it gives CASGQGANEKLFF.

About this clonotype itself: No conserved phenylalanine or tryptophan ends this CDR3, so it is likely a read error. V gene TRBV9 combines with J gene TRBJ1-2; no clear D gene. Between the trimmed V and J ends, which lost 3 bases and 8 bases, there was a span of 11 bases. The CDR3 loop spans 12 amino acids. The germline V gene has CDR1 SGDLS and CDR2 YYNGEE. CDR3 DNA sequence: TGTGCCAGCAGCGCTAACAGCAGGGGCTACACCATC. Residues: CASSANSRGYTI.

The rearrangement links TRBV6-5 to TRBJ2-3, with D tentatively TRBD2 (6 bases). The CDR3 contains 14 residues. Germline loops: CDR1 MNHEY, CDR2 SVGAGI. The ends were cut back, 5 bases at V and 10 bases at J, with 19 bases in the middle. The CDR3 DNA is TGTGCCAGCAGTCTGGCTGCTCCGGGGGACGCGCAGTATTTT. As protein: CASSLAAPGDAQYF.

V gene TRBV27 combines with J gene TRBJ2-7; 9 positions agree with TRBD1. CDR3 length equals 15 residues. V gave up 4 bases and J gave up 1 base; unmatched junction bases: 5. The germline V gene encodes CDR1 MNHEY and CDR2 SMNVEV (reference sequence). CDR3 sequence reads: CASSSGTGPSYEQYV. CDR3 sequence (DNA): TGTGCCAGCAGTTCCGGGACAGGGCCTTCCTACGAGCAGTACGTC.

This clonotype was counted only a few times. The V and J genes are TRBV27 and TRBJ2-7; no definite D call. The germline CDR1 and CDR2 sequences are MNHEY and SMNVEV (reference sequence). The CDR3 consists of 16 residues. V was clipped by 2 bases and J by 3 bases, with 17 bases between them. CDR3 protein: CASSLNNLLSVYEQYF. CDR3 nucleotide sequence: TGTGCCAGCAGTTTAAACAACTTATTATCGGTCTACGAGCAGTACTTC.

This sequence joins TRBV6-5 and TRBJ2-3, with unresolved D. Germline V gives CDR1 MNHEY, CDR2 SVGAGI. The V gene lost 0 bases and the J gene lost 6 bases, with 7 bases spanning the gap. The CDR3 consists of 13 residues. The CDR3 coding sequence is TGTGCCAGCAGTTACTCGTCGCGGGATACGCAGTATTTT. Translated, it gives CASSYSSRDTQYF.

This clonotype came up many times. The chain employs TRBV29-1 and TRBJ1-4; possibly TRBD1 for D (5 bases). CDR1 SQVTM and CDR2 ANQGSEA come from the germline V gene. There are 16 residues in the CDR3. Trimming took 6 bases from V and 6 from J, leaving 23 bases between them. CDR3 residues: CSVPHSTVSHYEKLFF. CDR3 bases: TGCAGCGTCCCCCACTCGACAGTCAGCCATTATGAAAAACTGTTTTTT.

This clonotype was counted a few times. The chain employs TRBV4-3 and TRBJ2-1; perhaps TRBD2 as D (6 bases). V was cut by 2 bases and J by 8 bases, with 10 bases left in between. In germline, CDR1 is LGHNA, CDR2 YSLEER. The CDR3 length is 13 residues. CDR3 amino acids: CASSQSRGYEQFF. The CDR3 DNA is TGCGCCAGCAGCCAATCACGGGGGTATGAGCAGTTCTTC.

This clonotype was counted at least ten times. The chain employs TRBV4-2 and TRBJ2-5; possibly TRBD1 or TRBD2 for D (5 bases each). Trimming removed 3 bases from V and 3 bases from J, with 11 bases in between. The CDR3 runs to 14 residues. Germline V CDR1 and CDR2: LGHNA, YNFKEQ. The CDR3 is CASSQGDAEETQYF. The CDR3 coding sequence is TGTGCCAGCAGCCAGGGGGACGCGGAAGAGACCCAGTACTTC.

Only a few counts were recorded for this clonotype. V and J are TRBV6-6 and TRBJ2-3; possible D gene TRBD1, 5 bases. The V and J ends lost 4 bases and 4 bases respectively, with 21 bases between them. The CDR3 sequence is 17 residues long. Germline values: CDR1 MNHNY, CDR2 SVGAGI (reference sequence). The CDR3 region has the DNA TGTGCCAGCAGTTCCTACCCCTGGGGCCCCCCAGCAGATACGCAGTATTTT. It specifies CASSSYPWGPPADTQYF.

This clonotype was observed at least ten times. The chain links TRBV7-8 to TRBJ2-3; weak D call: TRBD2 (5 bases). The germline CDR1 and CDR2 sequences are SGHVS and FQNEAQ. The CDR3 loop spans 14 amino acids. The V end lost 5 bases, the J end lost 6 bases, and 15 bases lay between the germline ends. The CDR3 bases are TGTGCCAGCAGCCCCGAGGGTCGCGGGGATACGCAGTATTTT. Translated: CASSPEGRGDTQYF. Full variable domain (outside the CDR3, taken from reference TRBV7-8 and TRBJ2-3): GAGVSQSPRYKVAKRGQDVALRCDPISGHVSLFWYQQALGQGPEFLTYFQNEAQLDKSGLPSDRFFAERPEGSVSTLKIQRTQQEDSAVYLCASSPEGRGDTQYFGPGTRLTVL.

This clonotype was seen a few times. The genes are TRBV5-1 and TRBJ2-5, with D maybe TRBD2 (6 bases). Germline CDR1 is SGHRS and CDR2 is YFSETQ. V was trimmed by 5 bases and J by 4 bases, leaving 12 bases between them. This CDR3 contains 13 residues. CDR3 nucleotides: TGCGCCAGCAGGAGTAGCGGCAGAGAGACCCAGTACTTC. Translating it yields CASRSSGRETQYF.

This clonotype showed up many times. The genes are TRBV5-1 and TRBJ2-5, with 8 bases lining up with TRBD2. V lost 3 bases and J lost 4; bases outside the gene matches: 8. CDR1 is SGHRS, CDR2 YFSETQ, per germline. The CDR3 spans 15 residues. CDR3 nucleotide sequence: TGCGCCAGCAGCTCCAACGGGGGGGGCCGAGAGACCCAGTACTTC. Translating gives CASSSNGGGRETQYF.